These T cell receptor beta chains were read from a single sample in a study of blood T cell repertoires in COVID-19. Assay: immunoSEQ multiplex PCR; the TCRdb copy retains only in-frame clones and omits some. Altogether roughly 670,000 clones are present, about 90% being singletons, with the ten largest covering approximately 0.3%. Sequencing was carried out using peripheral blood. These receptors were taken from a woman between 18 and 29 years old with acute or convalescent COVID-19. Each CDR3 is given with its conserved first and last residue. Fields, in order: V gene, D gene, J gene, clone size, CDR3 DNA, CDR3 protein. A D gene is named only where the DNA matches it firmly. Not every row has a clone size; where given, it reads once, few, many or a size class.

>TRBV18|NA|TRBJ1-1|once
TGTGCCAGCTCACCACCTTCAACGGGGGGGGAAGCTTTCTTT
CASSPPSTGGEAFF
>TRBV27|TRBD1|TRBJ2-2|once
TGTGCCAGCAGTTGGACAGGGGGTACCGGGGAGCTGTTTTTT
CASSWTGGTGELFF
>TRBV15|NA|TRBJ1-5|once
TGTGCCACCAGCAGAAATTGGATCCTGGGCAGGGGTTTCGGGCAGCCCCAGCATTTT
CATSRNWILGRGFGQPQHF
>TRBV7-2|NA|TRBJ1-2|NA
TGTGCCAGCAGCTTGGTGAGATCCACCTATGGCTACACCTTC
CASSLVRSTYGYTF
>TRBV30|NA|TRBJ1-1|NA
TGTGCCTGGAGTAACAGGGAGCACACTGAAGCTTTCTTT
CAWSNREHTEAFF
>TRBV4-2|NA|TRBJ2-1|once
TGTGCCAGCAGCCCACTCCGGGCAGCGGTGCAAGGTGAGCAGTTCTTC
CASSPLRAAVQGEQFF
>TRBV6-5|TRBD2|TRBJ2-7|NA
TGTGCCAGCACCGGGGGGAGAAACGAGCAGTACTTC
CASTGGRNEQYF
>TRBV7-9|NA|TRBJ1-1|NA
TGTGCCAGCAGCTCTACTGACAGATCTGAAGCTTTCTTT
CASSSTDRSEAFF
>TRBV15|TRBD1|TRBJ2-1|NA
TGTGCCACCAGCATTACCGGGACAGGGAGGGATGAGCAGTTCTTC
CATSITGTGRDEQFF
>TRBV5-8|TRBD1|TRBJ2-5|NA
TGTGCCAGCAGCTTGACCGGGACAGGGGACCAAGAGACCCAGTACTTC
CASSLTGTGDQETQYF
>TRBV23-1|NA|TRBJ1-6|NA
TGCGCCAGCAGCTATAGGTACAGGGAACCTTCACCCCTCCACTTT
CASSYRYREPSPLHF